This T cell receptor (beta chain) is from a study of T cells in Graves' hyperthyroidism and ophthalmopathy. V lost 5 bases and J lost 6; bases outside the gene matches: 3. Per the germline V gene, CDR1 is SGHNT and CDR2 is YENEEA. This CDR3 is 13 amino acids long. RNA transcripts yielded amplified TCR beta CDR3 regions. First-round RT-PCR targeting the TCR CDR3 was performed with the HTBI primer set. One entry per CDR3 protein, called by TCRdb with MiXCR from the multiplex PCR reads. The table includes roughly 750,000 distinct CDR3 sequences, about 17% detected once. This clonotype has at least ten counts. PBMCs were collected from a roughly 9.7 ml volume of fresh peripheral blood.

The receptor was isolated from a man between 18 and 29 years old with Graves' hyperthyroidism. The chain combines TRBV11-3 with TRBJ2-7, with 11 bases fitting TRBD1. Sequenced input: blood. The CDR3 DNA sequence: TGTGCCAGCAGCATCGGGACAGGGGGCGAGCAGTACTTC. It is translated as CASSIGTGGEQYF.